What follows are 21 T cell receptor beta chains derived from one specimen sequenced in a study of T-cell reconstitution after alpha-beta-depleted transplantation in children. Researchers prepared the TCRbeta library using unique molecular identifiers, the study reports. In TCRdb, the PCR reads were re-called with MiXCR into one record per CDR3 protein. The repertoire consists of some 500,000 distinct CDR3 sequences, with approximately 32% occurring once and the leading ten covering about 2.3%. The sequences come from PBMCs from the stem cell graft donor, collected from the stem cell graft. The receptors were sampled from a human donor who donated a stem cell graft to a child with aplastic anemia.

The J gene is TRBJ2-5, the V gene TRBV13; tentatively, D is TRBD1 or TRBD2 (5 bases each). This CDR3 spans 16 amino acids. V lost 0 bases and J lost 3, with 14 bases in between. Germline CDR1 reads PRHDT; CDR2 reads FYEKMQ (reference sequence). The CDR3 sequence: CASSLGLGVREETQYF. CDR3 DNA sequence: TGTGCCAGCAGCTTAGGCCTAGGGGTGAGGGAAGAGACCCAGTACTTC.

The chain combines TRBV20-1 with TRBJ2-3; 10 bases match TRBD2. This CDR3 contains 13 residues. V gave up 5 bases and J gave up 1 base; unmatched junction bases: 0. The germline V gene has CDR1 DFQATT and CDR2 SNEGSKA (reference sequence). The CDR3 DNA sequence: TGCAGTGCTGGGACTAGCGGCACAGATACGCAGTATTTT. As protein: CSAGTSGTDTQYF.

The V and J genes are TRBV7-9 and TRBJ1-1; D is uncertain. The CDR3 has 13 amino acids. The germline V and J ends were trimmed by 5 bases and 3 bases, with 10 bases remaining between them. The germline CDR1 and CDR2 sequences are SEHNR and FQNEAQ (reference sequence). The CDR3 DNA follows: TGTGCCAGCAGCGAGTGGCGGGACACTGAAGCTTTCTTT. Its protein product is CASSEWRDTEAFF.

The rearrangement uses TRBV24-1 and TRBJ1-2; D possibly corresponds to TRBD1 (6 bases). Trimming took off 4 bases at V and 2 bases at J, with 10 bases between the two ends. The CDR3 is 14 amino acids. Germline V gene lookup returns CDR1 KGHDR and CDR2 SFDVKD. CDR3 nucleotides: TGTGCCACCAGTGAGGATGACAGGAACTATGGCTACACCTTC. This sequence encodes CATSEDDRNYGYTF.

This clonotype has more than one count but fewer than ten. The rearrangement joins TRBV29-1 to TRBJ2-5, with D possibly TRBD1 on 6 matching bases. This CDR3 region has 14 residues. The V end was cut by 2 bases, the J end by 2 bases, with 12 bases between. Per the germline V gene, CDR1 is SQVTM and CDR2 is ANQGSEA. CDR3 nucleotide sequence: TGCAGCGTTGAACCGCAGGGGAGACAAGAGACCCAGTACTTC. Protein: CSVEPQGRQETQYF.

This clonotype has more than one count but fewer than ten. This rearrangement joins TRBV9 to TRBJ2-3, with TRBD2 matching 7 bases. The J segment lost 0 bases and the V segment lost 0 bases, leaving 7 bases of the junction unmatched. CDR3 length equals 17 residues. The germline V gene has CDR1 SGDLS and CDR2 YYNGEE. CDR3 loop: CASSVAVERDSTDTQYF. The CDR3 DNA follows: TGTGCCAGCAGCGTAGCTGTGGAGCGGGATAGCACAGATACGCAGTATTTT.

The V call is TRBV6-5, the J call TRBJ1-1, with D possibly TRBD1 on 5 matching bases. This CDR3 spans 16 amino acids. V was clipped by 2 bases and J by 5 bases, with 18 bases between them. Germline CDR1 MNHEY, CDR2 SVGAGI. CDR3 DNA sequence: TGTGCCAGCAGTTACCGACGGACGGGGGGTGAGACTGAAGCTTTCTTT. This codes for CASSYRRTGGETEAFF.

V is TRBV4-3 and J is TRBJ2-7; 10 bases match TRBD1. This CDR3 comprises 16 residues. The junction had 4 bases not matched to a gene; V was cut back by 2 bases and J by 0 bases. The V gene's germline CDR1 is LGHNA and CDR2 YSLEER. The CDR3 DNA reads as TGCGCCAGCAGCCAAAGTGACAGGGGGCTCTCCTACGAGCAGTACTTC. Translated: CASSQSDRGLSYEQYF.

The chain links TRBV12-3 or TRBV12-4 to TRBJ1-1; 8 nucleotides agree with TRBD1. CDR3 size: 15 residues. Trimming at V came to 3 bases and at J to 5 bases, leaving 8 bases not matched to a gene. The CDR3 here is CASSFSGQGITEAFF. Here the CDR3 DNA reads TGTGCCAGCAGTTTCTCCGGACAGGGAATTACTGAAGCTTTCTTT.

The V and J genes are TRBV7-2 and TRBJ1-1; 7 nucleotides agree with TRBD1. The CDR3 extends over 16 amino acids. CDR1 is SGHTA and CDR2 is FQGNSA in the germline V gene. J lost 4 bases, V lost 5 bases, and 13 bases had no gene match. The DNA for the CDR3 is TGTGCCAGCAGCAAGCTATACCAGGGGGTTGGCACTGAAGCTTTCTTT. Its translation: CASSKLYQGVGTEAFF.

The chain has TRBV5-1 and TRBJ2-1; TRBD2 matches at 10 bases. Trimming cost V 4 bases and J 7 bases; bases outside gene matches: 14. The CDR3 is 17 amino acids. Germline lookup yields CDR1 SGHRS and CDR2 YFSETQ. The CDR3 bases are TGCGCCAGCAGCACCTCAAGCGGGAGGGCCAGGAGAAATGAGCAGTTCTTC. This gives the protein CASSTSSGRARRNEQFF. The complete variable domain, with remaining parts taken from reference TRBV5-1 and TRBJ2-1, reads KAGVTQTPRYLIKTRGQQVTLSCSPISGHRSVSWYQQTPGQGLQFLFEYFSETQRNKGNFPGRFSGRQFSNSRSEMNVSTLELGDSALYLCASSTSSGRARRNEQFFGPGTRLTVL.

This chain uses TRBV6-5 with TRBJ1-4; D uncertain. The CDR3 runs 15 residues. Per the germline V gene, CDR1 is MNHEY and CDR2 is SVGAGI. V lost 2 bases and J 3 bases, leaving 10 bases between the germline ends. The CDR3 region has the DNA TGTGCCAGCAGTTACCGAGACAACTCTAATGAAAAACTGTTTTTT. Protein product: CASSYRDNSNEKLFF.

This clonotype was counted only a few times. This chain joins TRBV20-1 and TRBJ1-5; D perhaps matches TRBD1 (6 bases). The germline V and J ends were trimmed by 7 bases and 0 bases, with 16 bases remaining between them. This CDR3 contains 15 residues. Germline CDR1 reads DFQATT; CDR2 reads SNEGSKA (reference sequence). The chain's CDR3 is CSVTTRGYSNQPQHF. The CDR3 DNA follows: TGCAGTGTTACCACCAGGGGATATAGCAATCAGCCCCAGCATTTT.

This clonotype was counted between two and nine times. The rearrangement uses TRBV5-1 and TRBJ2-6, with no clear D. CDR3 size: 15 residues. V was trimmed by 0 bases and J by 0 bases, leaving 4 bases between them. Germline V gene lookup returns CDR1 SGHRS and CDR2 YFSETQ. The CDR3 DNA reads as TGCGCCAGCAGCTTGGCCGTCTCTGGGGCCAACGTCCTGACTTTC. Amino acid sequence: CASSLAVSGANVLTF.

A few counts support this clonotype. The rearrangement links TRBV6-2 or TRBV6-3 to TRBJ2-3, with D perhaps TRBD2 (6 bases). V dropped 2 bases and J dropped 3 bases, with 12 bases sitting between them. The CDR3 is 15 residues long. Germline CDR1 MNHEY, CDR2 SVGEGT. CDR3 protein: CASSYTRGTTDTQYF. As DNA, the CDR3 is TGTGCCAGCAGTTACACTCGCGGGACTACAGATACGCAGTATTTT.

This clonotype was counted a few times. The genes are TRBV20-1 and TRBJ2-7, with D tentatively TRBD1 or TRBD2 (5 bases each). CDR1 is DFQATT and CDR2 is SNEGSKA in the germline V gene (reference sequence). V lost 5 bases and J lost 1, with 9 bases in between. The CDR3 has 12 residues. Here the CDR3 reads CSAQGRSYEQYF. Here the CDR3 DNA reads TGCAGTGCTCAGGGACGGTCCTACGAGCAGTACTTC.

This clonotype occurred a few times. For the CDR3, the DNA is TGTGCCACCAGTGACCCGGACAGCTACAATGAGCAGTTCTTC. It codes for CATSDPDSYNEQFF. V gene TRBV24-1 combines with J gene TRBJ2-1, with D possibly being TRBD1 (6 bases). Trimming took off 4 bases at V and 3 bases at J, with 9 bases between the two ends. CDR3 length: 14 amino acids. Germline loops: CDR1 KGHDR, CDR2 SFDVKD.

This clonotype appeared a few times. The chain carries TRBV20-1 and TRBJ1-1, with D unresolved. V lost 7 bases and J lost 6, with 12 bases in between. CDR1 is DFQATT and CDR2 is SNEGSKA in the germline V gene (reference sequence). The CDR3 covers 11 residues. In DNA, the CDR3 is TGCAGTGGCAGCGTTACAGCTGAAGCTTTCTTT. Encoded protein: CSGSVTAEAFF.

This clonotype has just a few counts. V and J are TRBV5-1 and TRBJ2-5, with 7 bases matching TRBD2. Losses at the gene ends were 2 bases for V and 1 base for J; bases not matched to a gene: 5. This CDR3 region has 15 residues. CDR1 is SGHRS and CDR2 is YFSETQ in the germline V gene. The CDR3 nucleotides are TGCGCCAGCAGCTTTGAGGGACTACCCCAAGAGACCCAGTACTTC. It codes for CASSFEGLPQETQYF.

This clonotype was detected a few times. V usage is TRBV10-3 and J usage is TRBJ2-3, with D tentatively TRBD1 (5 bases). CDR1 ENHRY and CDR2 SYGVKD come from the germline V gene. V was shortened by 10 bases and J by 1 base, with 9 bases between the two germline ends. The CDR3 has 12 amino acids. The CDR3 DNA reads TGTGCCACCAAGGGGCGCACAGATACGCAGTATTTT. This gives the protein CATKGRTDTQYF.

The table lists this clonotype with many counts. This chain joins TRBV29-1 and TRBJ2-1; weak D call: TRBD1 (6 bases). Germline values: CDR1 SQVTM, CDR2 ANQGSEA. V gave up 5 bases and J gave up 0 bases, with 8 bases separating them. The CDR3 covers 13 residues. CDR3 sequence (DNA): TGCAGCGTTCAGGGGAGCTCCTACAATGAGCAGTTCTTC. Translation: CSVQGSSYNEQFF.